This T cell receptor (beta chain) was captured by sequencing in a study of T-cell memory formation after mild COVID-19 listed by TCRdb under 2021. In terms of the full investigation: Most TCR sequence clusters were specific to one of the two donors. In a couple of donors, T-cell clones that expanded and contracted after mild COVID-19 were tracked by sequencing TCRalpha and TCRbeta repertoires over time. The cohort comprised two young, previously healthy adult volunteers, one female and one male. Broad study findings and their caveats: The study covered only two mild cases, and larger cohorts including severe cases with pre-infection samples were considered necessary. Some responding clones were found in pre-infection memory, which suggests that pre-existing cross-reactive memory T cells took part in the SARS-CoV-2 response. The second-wave clones that peaked on day 37 were not confirmed to be SARS-CoV-2 specific. Clones contracting from day 15 to 85 had balanced CD4/CD8 phenotypes, while a second wave expanding from day 15 to 37 was biased towards CD4+. Contracting CD4+ clones appeared mostly in the CM and EM memory subsets, whereas CD8+ clones were enriched in EMRA.

Ends trimmed: V by 5 bases, J by 1 base; bases unmatched to a gene: 13. Looking up the germline V gene yields CDR1 SGDLS and CDR2 YYNGEE. The CDR3, from cysteine to phenylalanine, totals 17 residues. Only the CDR3 DNA stays, 51 bases, in frame from base 1. As regards this clonotype: What antigen it recognizes has not been identified. The record has no base qualities; no much larger clone is one base away.

Sequenced using an Illumina NovaSeq 6000. Using 5'RACE with constant-segment primers, TCRalpha and TCRbeta cDNA libraries were constructed, with sample barcodes and unique molecular identifiers added in the process. Trizol reagent was used to extract RNA from every sample. Libraries were amplified in two PCR steps, with a second sample barcode and Illumina TruSeq adapters added in the second step. Libraries were sequenced on an Illumina NovaSeq with 2 x 150 bp paired-end reads. Under the source paper's analysis protocol: Demultiplexing of reads and collapsing into UMI-guided consensus sequences were performed with migec v1.2.7. Using mixcr v2.1.11, the UMI consensuses were aligned to TRA and TRB V and J templates and assembled into clonotypes. Clonotypes were classified as expanded or contracted when called significant by both edgeR and NoisET, with noise models trained on biological replicates. For edgeR calls, a false discovery rate-adjusted p below 0.01 and a log2 fold-change threshold of 1 were applied. As an exploratory analysis of dynamics, PCA with hierarchical clustering was applied to max-normalized trajectories of the 1000 most abundant clonotypes. The CD4 or CD8 phenotype of responding clones was assigned using the separately sequenced CD4+ and CD8+ repertoires. The public reads were reprocessed in TCRdb via fastp at Q25 and MiXCR, keeping in-frame beta chains. Rows are combined by CDR3 protein, so each entry shows the most common genes and DNA. What appears here as the V and J calls and clone size reflects TCRdb's work, not the paper's. The sample includes approximately 580,000 distinct CDR3 sequences, with approximately 20% observed a single time. The ten largest clones add up to about an eighth of the sample.

PBMCs were isolated by Ficoll-Paque density gradient centrifugation. This sequence uses TRBV9 and TRBJ2-3; TRBD2 fits 7 bases in the junction. This TCR was sampled from an adult woman who had mild COVID-19 (a few samples of this study predate the infection). The sample titles of this study are shuffled in the database, so cell type and time point are left out; the donor was told from shared clones. Sequenced material: PBMCs or a T cell subset sorted from them (not recorded which). The nucleotides are TGTGCCAGCAGTGCCGGCGGGAGAGCATGGGGCACAGATACGCAGTATTTT. Protein translation: CASSAGGRAWGTDTQYF.